The 26 T cell receptor beta chains given below trace back to one sample, sequenced in a study of cytomegalovirus exposure and HLA in healthy donors. The PCR made use of 60 Vbeta and 13 Jbeta primers. Clones were sequenced by immunoSEQ multiplex PCR, and TCRdb holds only the in-frame ones, with some missing. The profile shows more than 110,000 clones, 70% to 75% of them singletons. The specimen sequenced was PBMCs. The receptors come from a woman aged 40 to 50 in good health and CMV-seronegative.

Only a few counts were recorded for this clone. The V and J genes are TRBV12-5 and TRBJ1-1; D not certain. The CDR3 spans 12 residues. The germline V gene has CDR1 LGHNT and CDR2 FRNRAP. V was clipped by 5 bases and J by 5 bases, with 9 bases between them. Here the CDR3 DNA reads TGTGCTAGTGGTATAGGGAGGACTGAAGCTTTCTTT. Its translation is CASGIGRTEAFF. Using reference TRBV12-5 and TRBJ1-1 for the parts outside the CDR3, the full variable domain is DARVTQTPRHKVTEMGQEVTMRCQPILGHNTVFWYRQTMMQGLELLAYFRNRAPLDDSGMPKDRFSAEMPDATLATLKIQPSEPRDSAVYFCASGIGRTEAFFGQGTRLTVV.

The V gene is TRBV14, the J gene TRBJ1-3, with a possible D match to TRBD1 (6 bases). CDR1 and CDR2 (germline): SGHDN, FVKESK. Trimming stripped 3 bases from V and 1 base from J, with 16 bases between. CDR3 length equals 17 residues. The CDR3 nucleotides are TGTGCCAGCAGCCAGCACCGTGGGGGCACGTCTGGAAACACCATATATTTT. This translates into CASSQHRGGTSGNTIYF.

The V call is TRBV6-5, the J call TRBJ2-1; the match to TRBD2 covers 10 bases. The CDR3 length is 16 residues. Germline assignment: CDR1 MNHEY and CDR2 SVGAGI. V was clipped by 2 bases and J by 8 bases; unmatched bases: 9. CDR3 in amino acids: CASSYGLAGVLDEQFF. For the CDR3, the DNA is TGTGCCAGCAGTTACGGGCTAGCGGGGGTTCTGGATGAGCAGTTCTTC.

The chain joins TRBV6-1 to TRBJ1-2; TRBD1 agrees at 9 bases. The CDR3 covers 14 residues. V was pared by 6 bases and J by 2 bases, with 4 bases of the junction left unmatched. CDR1 MNHNS and CDR2 SASEGT come from the germline V gene. Here the CDR3 reads CASSSGQGNYGYTF. The CDR3 DNA is TGTGCCAGCAGCTCAGGACAGGGGAACTATGGCTACACCTTC.

In regard to this clone: The sample carries other DNA sequences with the same CDR3. The genes are TRBV5-1 and TRBJ2-7; 7 nucleotides match TRBD1. Germline CDR1 SGHRS, CDR2 YFSETQ. V dropped 0 bases and J dropped 2; count of bases not matched to a gene: 8. The CDR3 length is 16 residues. CDR3 sequence: CASSLDPGQGAYEQYF. CDR3 bases: TGCGCCAGCAGCTTGGATCCAGGGCAGGGGGCCTACGAGCAGTACTTC. Supplemented by reference TRBV5-1 and TRBJ2-7, the full variable domain reads KAGVTQTPRYLIKTRGQQVTLSCSPISGHRSVSWYQQTPGQGLQFLFEYFSETQRNKGNFPGRFSGRQFSNSRSEMNVSTLELGDSALYLCASSLDPGQGAYEQYFGPGTRLTVT.

This chain connects TRBV7-2 to TRBJ2-5; 7 bases agree with TRBD1. The CDR3 is 15 residues long. The germline V gene has CDR1 SGHTA and CDR2 FQGNSA. Unmatched junction bases numbered 11, after V lost 5 bases and J lost 5 bases. The CDR3 reads CASSDRRGPGETQYF. The CDR3 region has the DNA TGTGCCAGCAGCGACAGAAGGGGGCCCGGGGAGACCCAGTACTTC.

The genes are TRBV27 and TRBJ2-7; 13 bases align to TRBD2. CDR3 length equals 16 residues. V shed 4 bases, J shed 4 bases, and the junction held 7 bases outside the gene matches. Looked up from germline, CDR1 is MNHEY and CDR2 is SMNVEV (reference sequence). The CDR3 region has the DNA TGTGCCAGCAGTTCGTGGACTAGCGGGGGAAAATACGAGCAGTACTTC. It encodes CASSSWTSGGKYEQYF.

As to this clone: The sample carries other DNA sequences with the same CDR3. The rearrangement links TRBV5-8 to TRBJ1-5; TRBD1 is a possible D gene (6 bases). The V end lost 5 bases, the J end lost 2 bases, and 14 bases lay between the germline ends. In germline, CDR1 is SGHTS, CDR2 YDEGEE. CDR3 length equals 15 residues. The CDR3 region has the DNA TGTGCCAGCAGAGCAACAGGGATGGGCAATCAGCCCCAGCATTTT. Its protein is CASRATGMGNQPQHF.

The V gene is TRBV15, the J gene TRBJ1-3; 9 bases match TRBD1. Germline-derived CDR1 and CDR2 are LNHNV and YYDKDF (reference sequence). V dropped 3 bases and J dropped 7; count of bases not matched to a gene: 1. The CDR3 totals 13 residues. The CDR3 spells CATSRTGGNTIYF. In nucleotides, the CDR3 is TGTGCCACCAGCAGGACAGGGGGTAACACCATATATTTT.

J is TRBJ2-7 and V is TRBV28; a weak D match, TRBD1 (6 bases). The CDR3 spans 15 residues. Germline lookup yields CDR1 MDHEN and CDR2 SYDVKM. V lost 5 bases and J 6 bases, leaving 20 bases between the germline ends. The CDR3: CASSLGTRGTSEQYV. The CDR3 nucleotides are TGTGCCAGCAGTCTCGGGACAAGGGGTACTAGCGAGCAGTACGTC.

The chain carries TRBV4-2 and TRBJ1-6, with D unclear. The V end was cut by 0 bases, the J end by 0 bases, with 12 bases between. Germline CDR1 is LGHNA and CDR2 is YNFKEQ. The CDR3 has 18 amino acids. This CDR3 reads CASSQDNSMSSYNSPLHF. CDR3 DNA: TGTGCCAGCAGCCAAGATAACTCGATGAGCTCCTATAATTCACCCCTCCACTTT.

The chain uses TRBV6-6 and TRBJ2-3, with 10 positions matching TRBD2. Germline trimming cut 7 bases from V and 2 bases from J; bases unmatched to any gene: 9. Germline CDR1 and CDR2: MNHNY and SVGAGI (reference sequence). CDR3 length equals 16 residues. The CDR3, as DNA: TGTGCCAGCATGGTAATAGCGGGGGGCCACACAGATACGCAGTATTTT. This encodes CASMVIAGGHTDTQYF.

The chain links TRBV18 to TRBJ1-2; D remains ambiguous. The CDR3 loop spans 14 amino acids. The V and J ends lost 2 bases and 6 bases respectively, with 13 bases between them. Germline lookup yields CDR1 KGHSH and CDR2 LQKENI. The DNA of the CDR3 is TGTGCCAGCTCACCATCTTCCCCCTTCGATGGCTACACCTTC. Translation: CASSPSSPFDGYTF. Full variable domain (remainder filled in from reference TRBV18 and TRBJ1-2): NAGVMQNPRHLVRRRGQEARLRCSPMKGHSHVYWYRQLPEEGLKFMVYLQKENIIDESGMPKERFSAEFPKEGPSILRIQQVVRGDSAAYFCASSPSSPFDGYTFGSGTRLTVV.

V usage is TRBV5-1 and J usage is TRBJ2-5; 9 nucleotides match TRBD1. J lost 2 bases, V lost 6 bases, and 8 bases had no gene match. The germline V gene has CDR1 SGHRS and CDR2 YFSETQ. CDR3 length: 15 residues. The CDR3 nucleotides are TGCGCCAGCACCCGGACAGGGGCGCTACAAGAGACCCAGTACTTC. Its translation is CASTRTGALQETQYF.

This clone was seen a handful of times. The chain uses TRBV4-1 and TRBJ1-5, with D possibly being TRBD1 (6 bases). Per germline, CDR1 MGHRA and CDR2 YSYEKL. The CDR3 is 18 residues long. Between the trimmed V and J ends, which lost 2 bases and 4 bases, there was a span of 21 bases. The CDR3 sequence: CASSQNTGPLFGNQPQHF. The CDR3, as DNA: TGCGCCAGCAGCCAAAACACAGGGCCTCTTTTTGGAAATCAGCCCCAGCATTTT.

The genes are TRBV14 and TRBJ2-1, with 8 positions matching TRBD2. The CDR3 contains 15 residues. CDR1 and CDR2 from the germline V gene are SGHDN and FVKESK. V gave up 1 base and J gave up 10 bases; unmatched junction bases: 9. CDR3 sequence (DNA): TGTGCCAGCAGCCAAGTCGGACTAGCCTCCGGAGAGCAGTTCTTC. This encodes CASSQVGLASGEQFF.

The V and J genes are TRBV5-1 and TRBJ2-5; D not resolved. The CDR3 totals 15 residues. Trimming took off 4 bases at V and 1 base at J, with 14 bases between the two ends. From germline, CDR1 is SGHRS and CDR2 YFSETQ. This chain's CDR3 is CASSIMRPGQETQYF. CDR3 nucleotides: TGCGCCAGCAGCATTATGAGACCGGGCCAAGAGACCCAGTACTTC.

Concerning this clone: Other DNA sequences in the sample encode the same CDR3. The chain recombines TRBV5-1 with TRBJ2-5; 9 positions match TRBD2. Germline V gene sequence: CDR1 SGHRS, CDR2 YFSETQ. The junction had 2 bases not matched to a gene; V was cut back by 0 bases and J by 2 bases. There are 15 residues in the CDR3. The CDR3 spells CASSLALAGQETQYF. The DNA for the CDR3 is TGCGCCAGCAGCTTGGCCCTAGCGGGACAAGAGACCCAGTACTTC.

This rearrangement joins TRBV7-9 to TRBJ1-1; D possibly corresponds to TRBD1 (5 bases). In germline, CDR1 is SEHNR, CDR2 FQNEAQ (reference sequence). V was clipped by 5 bases and J by 3 bases, with 13 bases between them. The CDR3 runs 14 residues. This CDR3 reads CASSVKGRDTEAFF. The CDR3 DNA is TGTGCCAGCAGCGTAAAGGGGCGAGACACTGAAGCTTTCTTT.

The rearrangement joins TRBV10-3 to TRBJ2-7, with 10 nucleotides matching TRBD1. Germline CDR1 ENHRY, CDR2 SYGVKD. The CDR3 is 13 residues long. Unmatched junction bases numbered 2, after V lost 2 bases and J lost 7 bases. The CDR3 loop is CAISEGTGEEQYV. The CDR3 bases are TGTGCCATCAGTGAGGGGACAGGGGAGGAGCAGTACGTC.

In its sample, this clone was seen a few times. The chain uses TRBV2 and TRBJ1-6; D remains unclear. The CDR3 runs to 13 residues. V was cut by 6 bases and J by 7 bases, with 10 bases left in between. Germline V gene lookup returns CDR1 SNHLY and CDR2 FYNNEI. CDR3 sequence (DNA): TGTGCCAGCAGGACACAGCTGAATTCACCCCTCCACTTT. Protein sequence: CASRTQLNSPLHF.

The chain joins TRBV7-6 to TRBJ2-3; 12 nucleotides agree with TRBD2. V gave up 0 bases and J gave up 4 bases; unmatched junction bases: 2. Germline V gene data show CDR1 as SGHVS and CDR2 as FNYEAQ. The CDR3 runs 16 residues. Here the CDR3 reads CASSLALAGGADTQYF. The DNA of the CDR3 is TGTGCCAGCAGCTTAGCTCTAGCGGGGGGGGCAGATACGCAGTATTTT.

The chain uses TRBV6-6 and TRBJ1-6, with TRBD1 matching 8 bases. Looked up from germline, CDR1 is MNHNY and CDR2 is SVGAGI (reference sequence). This CDR3 is 15 amino acids long. J lost 13 bases, V lost 0 bases, and 8 bases had no gene match. The CDR3 sequence is CASSYSQDRALPLHF. The CDR3 bases are TGTGCCAGCAGTTACTCACAGGACAGGGCGCTTCCCCTCCACTTT.

The V and J genes are TRBV29-1 and TRBJ2-1, with 9 bases aligning to TRBD2. The CDR3 is 15 amino acids. After removal of 3 bases from V and 6 bases from J, the junction contained 9 bases not matched to a gene. CDR1 is SQVTM and CDR2 is ANQGSEA in the germline V gene. Written as DNA, the CDR3 is TGCAGCGTTGACTTAGCGGGGGTGGGTGTCAATGAGCAGTTCTTC. This translates into CSVDLAGVGVNEQFF.

The chain combines TRBV19 with TRBJ1-2, with a possible D match to TRBD1 (6 bases). Trimming removed 3 bases at V and 8 bases at J, with 13 bases between. CDR3 size: 13 residues. Germline V gene data show CDR1 as LNHDA and CDR2 as SQIVND (reference sequence). The CDR3 DNA follows: TGTGCCAGTAGTATCCGGGGGGCTGGGGGCTACACCTTC. Protein: CASSIRGAGGYTF. Using reference TRBV19 and TRBJ1-2 for the parts outside the CDR3, the full variable domain is DGGITQSPKYLFRKEGQNVTLSCEQNLNHDAMYWYRQDPGQGLRLIYYSQIVNDFQKGDIAEGYSVSREKKESFPLTVTSAQKNPTAFYLCASSIRGAGGYTFGSGTRLTVV.

This clone was detected a few times. The rearrangement joins TRBV5-1 to TRBJ1-2; 8 nucleotides agree with TRBD1. The CDR3 is 15 residues long. Germline CDR1 and CDR2: SGHRS and YFSETQ. Trimming at V came to 4 bases and at J to 6 bases, leaving 11 bases not matched to a gene. CDR3 in amino acids: CASSEPGQEEDGYTF. The CDR3 DNA reads TGCGCCAGCAGCGAACCGGGACAGGAAGAGGATGGCTACACCTTC.